These 2 T cell receptor beta chains were all obtained from the same sample, sequenced in a study of control samples from healthy donors and cancer patients. Assay used: immunoSEQ multiplex PCR; TCRdb lists only in-frame clones, some missing. The repertoire holds approximately 12,000 clones, approximately 93% seen once, with 20% to 30% in the top ten. Specimen: PBMCs. Source of these receptors: a man between 65 and 79 years old with head and neck cancer.

This rearrangement joins TRBV6-5 to TRBJ2-2; a weak D match, TRBD1 (5 bases). This CDR3 has 15 amino acids. Germline V lookup: CDR1 MNHEY, CDR2 SVGAGI. V was trimmed by 11 bases and J by 7 bases, leaving 23 bases between them. This CDR3 reads CACLTRVRVVGELFF. As DNA, the CDR3 is TGTGCCTGCCTAACCCGGGTCAGGGTTGTCGGGGAGCTGTTTTTT.

The chain has TRBV3-1 (or the pseudogene TRBV3-2) and TRBJ1-2; D unclear. The V gene lost 0 bases and the J gene lost 4 bases, with 18 bases spanning the gap. Germline CDR1 reads LGHDT; CDR2 reads YNNKEL (reference sequence). The CDR3 consists of 17 residues. As DNA, the CDR3 is TGTGCCAGCAGCCAAGATCTAGCATCCTCTGCGGTCTATGGCTACACCTTC. This encodes CASSQDLASSAVYGYTF.